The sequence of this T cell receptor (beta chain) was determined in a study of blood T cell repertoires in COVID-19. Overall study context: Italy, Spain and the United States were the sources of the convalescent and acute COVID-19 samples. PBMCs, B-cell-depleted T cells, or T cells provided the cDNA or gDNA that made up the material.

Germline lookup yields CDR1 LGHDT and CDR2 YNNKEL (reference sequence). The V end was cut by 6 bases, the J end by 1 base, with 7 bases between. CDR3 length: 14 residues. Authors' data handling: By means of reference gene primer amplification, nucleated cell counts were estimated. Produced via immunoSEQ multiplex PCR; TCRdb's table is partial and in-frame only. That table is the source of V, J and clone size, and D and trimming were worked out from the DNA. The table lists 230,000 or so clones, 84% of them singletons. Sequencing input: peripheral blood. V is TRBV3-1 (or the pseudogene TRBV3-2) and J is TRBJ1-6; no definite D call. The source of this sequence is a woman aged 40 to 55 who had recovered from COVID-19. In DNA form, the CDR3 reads TGTGCCAGCAGGGAGCTTTCCTATAATTCACCCCTCCACTTT. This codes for CASRELSYNSPLHF.